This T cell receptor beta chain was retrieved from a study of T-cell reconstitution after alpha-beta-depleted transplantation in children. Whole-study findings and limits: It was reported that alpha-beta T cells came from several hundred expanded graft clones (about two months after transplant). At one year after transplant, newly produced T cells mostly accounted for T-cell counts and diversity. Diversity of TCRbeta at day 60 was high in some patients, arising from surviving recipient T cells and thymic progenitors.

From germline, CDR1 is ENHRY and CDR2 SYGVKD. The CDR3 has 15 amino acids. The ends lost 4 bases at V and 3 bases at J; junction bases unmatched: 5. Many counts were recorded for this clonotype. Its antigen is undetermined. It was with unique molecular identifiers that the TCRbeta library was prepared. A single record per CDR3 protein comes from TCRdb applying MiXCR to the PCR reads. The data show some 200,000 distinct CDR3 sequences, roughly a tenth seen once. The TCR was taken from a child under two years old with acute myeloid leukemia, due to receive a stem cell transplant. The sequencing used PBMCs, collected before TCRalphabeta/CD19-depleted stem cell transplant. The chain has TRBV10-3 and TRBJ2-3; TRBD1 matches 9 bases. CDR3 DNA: TGTGCCATCAGTGGGGGACAGGGAAGGACAGATACGCAGTATTTT. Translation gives CAISGGQGRTDTQYF.